This entry lists 2 T cell receptor beta chains sequenced from one sample in a study of blood T cell repertoires in COVID-19. Method: immunoSEQ multiplex PCR; TCRdb's copy keeps in-frame clones and lacks some. The sample holds 300,000 to 400,000 clones, over 75% seen once. Sequenced input: PBMCs or T cells enriched from blood (not recorded which). The receptors derive from a woman aged 30 to 39 who had recovered from COVID-19.

This chain links TRBV7-9 with TRBJ2-6; 7 nucleotides align to TRBD1. V shed 3 bases, J shed 0 bases, and the junction held 11 bases outside the gene matches. The CDR3 is made up of 19 amino acids. Germline V gives CDR1 SEHNR, CDR2 FQNEAQ (reference sequence). The CDR3 nucleotides read TGTGCCAGCAGCTTGGTATCCGGGACAGCATTCTCTGGGGCCAACGTCCTGACTTTC. It codes for CASSLVSGTAFSGANVLTF. The variable domain in full, completed from reference TRBV7-9 and TRBJ2-6, reads DTGVSQNPRHKITKRGQNVTFRCDPISEHNRLYWYRQTLGQGPEFLTYFQNEAQLEKSRLLSDRFSAERPKGSFSTLEIQRTEQGDSAMYLCASSLVSGTAFSGANVLTFGAGSRLTVL.

This clone was found a few times. The CDR3 region has the DNA TGTGCCAGCAGTCCGGCGGGCGCCGTTAGTCTTTATAGCAATCAGCCCCAGCATTTT. Its translation: CASSPAGAVSLYSNQPQHF. The rearrangement links TRBV28 to TRBJ1-5; D gene ambiguous. The V gene lost 5 bases and the J gene lost 0 bases, with 23 bases spanning the gap. Germline V gene data show CDR1 as MDHEN and CDR2 as SYDVKM. The CDR3 consists of 19 residues.